A single count supports the clone carrying this T cell receptor (beta chain). Method: immunoSEQ multiplex PCR; TCRdb's copy keeps in-frame clones and lacks some. The data show tens of thousands of clones, less than 90% seen once. The data belong to a study of blood T cell repertoires in COVID-19. About the study: Samples of COVID-19 (acute and convalescent) were obtained from the United States, Italy and Spain. T cells, B-cell-depleted T cells, or PBMCs supplied cDNA or gDNA.

The sample consisted of peripheral blood. The receptor comes from a human donor in a cohort sampled during active COVID-19.

The CDR3 DNA sequence: TGTGCCAGTAGTCACCCGGGTCCAACCGGGGAGCTGTTTTTT. It translates to CASSHPGPTGELFF. This chain joins TRBV19 and TRBJ2-2; D is undetermined. This CDR3 has 14 amino acids. V shed 5 bases and J shed 5 bases, with 12 bases lying between them. Germline loops: CDR1 LNHDA, CDR2 SQIVND (reference sequence).